A selection of T cell receptor beta chains follows, all from one sample in a study of shared clonotypes between healthy human individuals. Clones were read by immunoSEQ multiplex PCR, and TCRdb kept only the in-frame ones, dropping some. Among roughly 2,500,000 clones listed, 93% were seen once. Specimen: naive CD4+ T cells from PBMCs. These receptors all come from a man in his late teens or twenties in good health. Some clones in this sample may be carry-over from other donors' samples. Both conserved end residues are part of each CDR3. The D gene is left open where the match is weak. Clone size appears in some rows only: once, few, many, or a class for an expanded clone.

V gene: TRBV6-6
D gene: TRBD2
clone size: -
J gene: TRBJ2-5
CDR3 DNA: TGTGCCAGCAGCCCCCCCGGGGGGGGGCAAGAGACCCAGTACTTC
CDR3 protein: CASSPPGGGQETQYF

V gene: TRBV6-6
D gene: -
clone size: -
J gene: TRBJ2-7
CDR3 DNA: TGTGCCAGCAAAGAGTCCTACGAGCAGTACTTC
CDR3 protein: CASKESYEQYF

V gene: TRBV12-5
D gene: -
clone size: -
J gene: TRBJ1-2
CDR3 DNA: TGTGCTAGTGGTTTCGAGGGCAGGCTGAATGAATATGGCTACACCTTC
CDR3 protein: CASGFEGRLNEYGYTF

V gene: TRBV10-3
D gene: -
clone size: -
J gene: TRBJ2-7
CDR3 DNA: TGTGCCATCAGTGAGTCCGGGGGTAGCCTCTACGAGCAGTACTTC
CDR3 protein: CAISESGGSLYEQYF

V gene: TRBV28
D gene: -
clone size: -
J gene: TRBJ1-2
CDR3 DNA: TGTGCCAGCAAAGATTCACCAGGGCACTATGGCTACACCTTC
CDR3 protein: CASKDSPGHYGYTF

V gene: TRBV29-1
D gene: TRBD2
clone size: -
J gene: TRBJ2-1
CDR3 DNA: TGCAGCCTCCGGACTAGCGGTAACAATGAGCAGTTCTTC
CDR3 protein: CSLRTSGNNEQFF

V gene: TRBV18
D gene: TRBD1
clone size: -
J gene: TRBJ1-2
CDR3 DNA: TGTGCCAGCTCACTTACAGGGGAAGATGGCTACACCTTC
CDR3 protein: CASSLTGEDGYTF

V gene: TRBV27
D gene: TRBD2
clone size: -
J gene: TRBJ2-1
CDR3 DNA: TGTGCCAGCAGTTTACGCGGGCTGCGGGAGGGGGGCCTCTACAATGAGCAGTTCTTC
CDR3 protein: CASSLRGLREGGLYNEQFF

V gene: TRBV5-4
D gene: TRBD2
clone size: -
J gene: TRBJ2-2
CDR3 DNA: TGTGCCAGCAGCTCCGGACTAGCGGGCCTAACGAACACCGGGGAGCTGTTTTTT
CDR3 protein: CASSSGLAGLTNTGELFF

V gene: TRBV25-1
D gene: -
clone size: -
J gene: TRBJ2-2
CDR3 DNA: TGTGCCAGCAGTGAAACGGGGTTAAACACCGGGGAGCTGTTTTTT
CDR3 protein: CASSETGLNTGELFF

V gene: TRBV28
D gene: TRBD2
clone size: -
J gene: TRBJ2-1
CDR3 DNA: TGTGCCAGCAGTTTATACGCGGGAGGGTCCTCCAATGAGCAGTTCTTC
CDR3 protein: CASSLYAGGSSNEQFF

V gene: TRBV7-9
D gene: TRBD1
clone size: -
J gene: TRBJ2-7
CDR3 DNA: TGTGCGTCAGCTTCTTTTGCGGCGGGACAGGGTCCCTCCTACGAGCAGTACTTC
CDR3 protein: CASASFAAGQGPSYEQYF

V gene: TRBV7-2
D gene: TRBD1
clone size: -
J gene: TRBJ1-2
CDR3 DNA: TGTGCCAGCAGCTCTCTACGCCGGGACAGGGTGTTTCGGATTCATGGCTACACCTTC
CDR3 protein: CASSSLRRDRVFRIHGYTF

V gene: TRBV18
D gene: -
clone size: -
J gene: TRBJ2-1
CDR3 DNA: TGTGCCAGCTCACCACCAGGTTCCTACAATGAGCAGTTCTTC
CDR3 protein: CASSPPGSYNEQFF

V gene: TRBV7-9
D gene: -
clone size: once
J gene: TRBJ1-4
CDR3 DNA: TGTGCCAGCAGCTTAGCGGTTAGGGAGAATGAAAAACTGTTTTTT
CDR3 protein: CASSLAVRENEKLFF

V gene: TRBV28
D gene: -
clone size: -
J gene: TRBJ1-4
CDR3 DNA: TGTGCCAGCAGTTTCCAACAGGGCAGAGGGGATGAAAAACTGTTTTTT
CDR3 protein: CASSFQQGRGDEKLFF

V gene: TRBV5-6
D gene: -
clone size: -
J gene: TRBJ2-1
CDR3 DNA: TGTGCCAGCAGCTCTGGACGGAAATACAATGAGCAGTTCTTC
CDR3 protein: CASSSGRKYNEQFF

V gene: TRBV5-6
D gene: TRBD1
clone size: -
J gene: TRBJ2-7
CDR3 DNA: TGTGCCAGCGCTACTGGGACAGGGATAGGGTACGAGCAGTACTTC
CDR3 protein: CASATGTGIGYEQYF

V gene: TRBV28
D gene: TRBD1
clone size: -
J gene: TRBJ2-7
CDR3 DNA: TGTGCCAGCAGTTCTCTCGGGACAGTAAGCTCCTACGAGCAGTACTTC
CDR3 protein: CASSSLGTVSSYEQYF

V gene: TRBV25-1
D gene: -
clone size: -
J gene: TRBJ1-1
CDR3 DNA: TGTGCCAGCAGTGAAAGTTGGGGGGAAGCTTTCTTT
CDR3 protein: CASSESWGEAFF

V gene: TRBV9
D gene: TRBD1
clone size: -
J gene: TRBJ1-3
CDR3 DNA: TGTGCCAGCAGCCAGGAACAGGGGGCGCCTGGAAACACCATATATTTT
CDR3 protein: CASSQEQGAPGNTIYF

V gene: TRBV5-1
D gene: TRBD1
clone size: -
J gene: TRBJ2-1
CDR3 DNA: TGCGCCAGCAGCTTAACAGGGGTATACAATGAGCAGTTCTTC
CDR3 protein: CASSLTGVYNEQFF

V gene: TRBV6-1
D gene: TRBD1
clone size: -
J gene: TRBJ1-1
CDR3 DNA: TGTGCCAGCAGCGTCCAGGGGGACACTGAAGCTTTCTTT
CDR3 protein: CASSVQGDTEAFF

V gene: TRBV6-5
D gene: -
clone size: once
J gene: TRBJ1-1
CDR3 DNA: TGTGCCAGCAGTTACTCGAAAAATCGCTTAAACACTGAAGCTTTCTTT
CDR3 protein: CASSYSKNRLNTEAFF

V gene: TRBV29-1
D gene: -
clone size: -
J gene: TRBJ1-2
CDR3 DNA: TGCAGCGTTGGGGGTCCTGGCTACACCTTC
CDR3 protein: CSVGGPGYTF

V gene: TRBV5-6
D gene: -
clone size: -
J gene: TRBJ1-4
CDR3 DNA: TGTGCCAGCAGCCTGAGGACTCTCTCCGTTAATGAAAAACTGTTTTTT
CDR3 protein: CASSLRTLSVNEKLFF

V gene: TRBV7-3
D gene: -
clone size: -
J gene: TRBJ2-1
CDR3 DNA: TGTGCCAGCAGCAAAGGGGGGAGCCTAAATGAGCAGTTCTTC
CDR3 protein: CASSKGGSLNEQFF

V gene: TRBV7-3
D gene: -
clone size: -
J gene: TRBJ1-2
CDR3 DNA: TGTGCCAGCAGCGAACGGGCTGGGGGTGGCTACACCTTC
CDR3 protein: CASSERAGGGYTF

V gene: TRBV29-1
D gene: TRBD1
clone size: -
J gene: TRBJ1-5
CDR3 DNA: TGCAGCGTGACCGGACAGGGAGGTCAGCCCCAGCATTTT
CDR3 protein: CSVTGQGGQPQHF

V gene: TRBV5-4
D gene: TRBD1
clone size: -
J gene: TRBJ1-1
CDR3 DNA: TGTGCCAGCAGCTTCCCTTTGACAGGGGCCACTGAAGCTTTCTTT
CDR3 protein: CASSFPLTGATEAFF

V gene: TRBV25-1
D gene: -
clone size: -
J gene: TRBJ2-7
CDR3 DNA: TGTGCCAGCAGTGAGGGGGCCGCGGGGCTCTACGAGCAGTACTTC
CDR3 protein: CASSEGAAGLYEQYF

V gene: TRBV28
D gene: -
clone size: once
J gene: TRBJ2-5
CDR3 DNA: TGTGCCAGCAGTTTCCGAATGGAGACCCAGTACTTC
CDR3 protein: CASSFRMETQYF

V gene: TRBV4-3
D gene: TRBD2
clone size: -
J gene: TRBJ2-2
CDR3 DNA: TGCGCCAGCAGCCGCCTACCCTCTCTGTCGGTAGCGGGAGATACCGGGGAGCTGTTTTTT
CDR3 protein: CASSRLPSLSVAGDTGELFF

V gene: TRBV9
D gene: TRBD1
clone size: once
J gene: TRBJ1-1
CDR3 DNA: TGTGCCAGCAGCCTCCGGGACAGGTTTTTTAACACTGAAGCTTTCTTT
CDR3 protein: CASSLRDRFFNTEAFF

V gene: TRBV7-9
D gene: -
clone size: -
J gene: TRBJ2-7
CDR3 DNA: TGTGCCAGCAGCTTCCCCCTCCGGGACGAATACGAGCAGTACTTC
CDR3 protein: CASSFPLRDEYEQYF

V gene: TRBV5-1
D gene: -
clone size: -
J gene: TRBJ2-1
CDR3 DNA: TGCGCCAGCAGCTTGTTGTCCAGGGGTGGGGGTGAGCAGTTCTTC
CDR3 protein: CASSLLSRGGGEQFF

V gene: TRBV7-9
D gene: TRBD1
clone size: -
J gene: TRBJ1-1
CDR3 DNA: TGTGCCAGCAGCCCCTGGGACAGGCGCAACACTGAAGCTTTCTTT
CDR3 protein: CASSPWDRRNTEAFF

V gene: TRBV10-2
D gene: -
clone size: -
J gene: TRBJ1-4
CDR3 DNA: TGCGCCAGCAGTGAAAAGGGATATGAAAAACTGTTTTTT
CDR3 protein: CASSEKGYEKLFF